This passage covers 25 T cell receptor beta chains from one sample sequenced in a study of cytomegalovirus exposure and HLA in healthy donors. Amplification used 60 Vbeta primers and 13 Jbeta primers. Clones were read by immunoSEQ multiplex PCR, and TCRdb kept only the in-frame ones, dropping some. The repertoire holds 150,000 or so clones, approximately 80% seen once, with around 5.4% in the top ten. What was sequenced was PBMCs. These receptors came from a young man in good health and CMV-seropositive.

CDR3 sequence: CASSYTGSPYNEQFF. In nucleotides, the CDR3 is TGTGCCAGCAGTTATACCGGGAGCCCCTACAATGAGCAGTTCTTC. The chain employs TRBV27 and TRBJ2-1; a weak D match, TRBD2 (6 bases). Trimming took 4 bases from V and 2 from J, leaving 12 bases between them. The germline gives CDR1 MNHEY, CDR2 SMNVEV (reference sequence). The CDR3 extends over 15 amino acids.

J is TRBJ2-3 and V is TRBV7-2, with 7 bases aligning to TRBD2. The V gene's germline CDR1 is SGHTA and CDR2 FQGNSA. The V and J ends lost 3 bases and 0 bases, in that order; junction bases with no gene match: 6. CDR3 length: 16 amino acids. The CDR3 sequence is CASSLGREISTDTQYF. The CDR3 DNA reads TGTGCCAGCAGCTTGGGGCGGGAGATCAGCACAGATACGCAGTATTTT.

The genes are TRBV7-6 and TRBJ2-1; 8 nucleotides match TRBD2. CDR3 length: 13 residues. Germline V gene sequence: CDR1 SGHVS, CDR2 FNYEAQ. J lost 16 bases, V lost 6 bases, and 14 bases had no gene match. The CDR3 region is CASRKEGRGGPFF. Written as DNA, the CDR3 is TGTGCCAGCAGAAAAGAGGGGCGCGGGGGGCCCTTCTTC.

The chain links TRBV6-4 to TRBJ2-7; TRBD1 is a possible D gene (6 bases). The CDR3 is 12 amino acids. The germline V gene encodes CDR1 MRHNA and CDR2 SNTAGT. Here the CDR3 DNA reads TGTGTGCTCCGGGACAAGACCTACGAGCAGTACTTC. Protein: CVLRDKTYEQYF.

As for this clone: Other DNA sequences in this specimen translate into the identical CDR3. V usage is TRBV28 and J usage is TRBJ1-1; unclear D gene. This CDR3 contains 12 residues. V was cut by 2 bases and J by 3 bases, with 4 bases left in between. Germline CDR1 is MDHEN and CDR2 is SYDVKM. The DNA of the CDR3 is TGTGCCAGCAGTTTACTCGACACTGAAGCTTTCTTT. Translated: CASSLLDTEAFF.

The chain links TRBV19 to TRBJ1-1; weak D call: TRBD1 (5 bases). The CDR3 totals 13 residues. The germline gives CDR1 LNHDA, CDR2 SQIVND (reference sequence). Trimming took 10 bases from V and 3 from J, leaving 15 bases between them. CDR3 residues: CATSRGRHTEAFF. CDR3 sequence (DNA): TGTGCCACCTCTCGGGGGAGGCACACTGAAGCTTTCTTT. Together with reference TRBV19 and TRBJ1-1, the CDR3 gives the full variable domain: DGGITQSPKYLFRKEGQNVTLSCEQNLNHDAMYWYRQDPGQGLRLIYYSQIVNDFQKGDIAEGYSVSREKKESFPLTVTSAQKNPTAFYLCATSRGRHTEAFFGQGTRLTVV.

The V call is TRBV29-1, the J call TRBJ2-7, with a tentative D call TRBD2 (6 bases). Trimming shortened V by 4 bases and J by 4 bases, and 17 bases separated the two germline ends. CDR1 is SQVTM and CDR2 is ANQGSEA in the germline V gene. This CDR3 spans 14 amino acids. CDR3 region: CSVATGTYLYEQYF. CDR3 in DNA: TGCAGCGTTGCCACCGGGACTTATCTTTACGAGCAGTACTTC.

The chain has TRBV5-1 and TRBJ2-3; 8 bases match TRBD1. The germline gives CDR1 SGHRS, CDR2 YFSETQ. The CDR3 is made up of 14 amino acids. Trimming at V came to 4 bases and at J to 2 bases, leaving 3 bases not matched to a gene. Here the CDR3 reads CASSPDRATDTQYF. DNA of the CDR3: TGCGCCAGCAGCCCGGACAGGGCCACAGATACGCAGTATTTT.

This clone has just a few counts. The J gene is TRBJ1-2, the V gene TRBV7-2; unclear D gene. The CDR3 extends over 12 amino acids. V lost 5 bases to trimming and J lost 3 bases, with 7 bases between them. The germline CDR1 and CDR2 sequences are SGHTA and FQGNSA. The CDR3 region is CASSLGDYGYTF. The CDR3 region has the DNA TGTGCCAGCAGCCTCGGGGACTATGGCTACACCTTC.

This CDR3 is CASGSGLAHYNEQFF. The CDR3 region has the DNA TGTGCTAGTGGTTCTGGGCTAGCCCATTACAATGAGCAGTTCTTC. The J gene is TRBJ2-1, the V gene TRBV12-5, with D possibly being TRBD2 (5 bases). The CDR3 consists of 15 residues. Per germline, CDR1 LGHNT and CDR2 FRNRAP. Trimming shortened V by 4 bases and J by 4 bases, and 14 bases separated the two germline ends.

The rearrangement uses TRBV5-6 and TRBJ1-6, with D maybe TRBD1 (6 bases). Looked up from germline, CDR1 is SGHDT and CDR2 is YYEEEE. This CDR3 has 16 amino acids. V was trimmed by 2 bases and J by 7 bases, leaving 16 bases between them. The CDR3 loop is CASSLIGGGRNSPLHF. The CDR3 coding sequence is TGTGCCAGCAGCTTAATAGGGGGGGGACGGAATTCACCCCTCCACTTT.

The rearrangement links TRBV28 to TRBJ2-7; 8 bases are a match to TRBD2. The CDR3 extends over 13 amino acids. Looked up from germline, CDR1 is MDHEN and CDR2 is SYDVKM. V lost 6 bases to trimming and J lost 2 bases; unmatched junction nucleotides: 3. CDR3 sequence reads: CASRTSGPYEQYF. In DNA, the CDR3 is TGTGCCAGCAGAACTAGCGGCCCCTACGAGCAGTACTTC.

The rearrangement joins TRBV5-4 to TRBJ2-5, with TRBD2 identical over 14 bases. Per the germline V gene, CDR1 is SGHNT and CDR2 is YYREEE (reference sequence). J lost 5 bases, V lost 4 bases, and 10 bases had no gene match. This CDR3 has 17 residues. CDR3 sequence reads: CASSKPGLAGVRETQYF. CDR3 sequence (DNA): TGTGCCAGCAGCAAACCGGGACTAGCGGGAGTTCGGGAGACCCAGTACTTC.

The chain is built from TRBV7-9 and TRBJ1-4; D is perhaps TRBD1 (6 bases). The CDR3 has 16 residues. CDR1 and CDR2 from the germline V gene are SEHNR and FQNEAQ (reference sequence). Trimming cost V 4 bases and J 5 bases, with 17 bases left between them. CDR3 nucleotide sequence: TGTGCCAGCAGCTCCTACCGGGACACCAAAAATGAAAAACTGTTTTTT. As protein: CASSSYRDTKNEKLFF.

This clone showed up just a few times. The chain joins TRBV5-6 to TRBJ2-3; maybe TRBD2 (5 bases). V lost 6 bases and J 0 bases, leaving 14 bases between the germline ends. Germline assignment: CDR1 SGHDT and CDR2 YYEEEE. The CDR3 extends over 15 amino acids. CDR3 amino acids: CASTPGRTSTDTQYF. CDR3 sequence (DNA): TGTGCCAGCACCCCCGGGCGGACTAGCACAGATACGCAGTATTTT.

The chain couples TRBV27 to TRBJ2-1, with 7 positions matching TRBD1. This CDR3 is 16 amino acids long. V gave up 6 bases and J gave up 7 bases; unmatched junction bases: 15. CDR1 and CDR2 (germline): MNHEY, SMNVEV (reference sequence). In DNA form, the CDR3 reads TGTGCCAGCAGGCTCCCCCACAGGGGTTCGGTTAATGAGCAGTTCTTC. This codes for CASRLPHRGSVNEQFF.

This sequence joins TRBV25-1 and TRBJ2-5, with a weak D call TRBD2 (6 bases). Trimming stripped 3 bases from V and 5 bases from J, with 16 bases between. There are 15 residues in the CDR3. The germline gives CDR1 MGHDK, CDR2 SYGVNS. For the CDR3, the DNA is TGTGCCAGCAGTGAGTTCACGGGGGTCCGGGAGACCCAGTACTTC. This encodes CASSEFTGVRETQYF.

J is TRBJ2-7 and V is TRBV27; TRBD2 is a possible D gene (5 bases). This CDR3 contains 14 residues. The germline CDR1 and CDR2 sequences are MNHEY and SMNVEV (reference sequence). V gave up 7 bases and J gave up 0 bases, with 13 bases separating them. The CDR3 sequence is CASKRGLASYEQYF. In nucleotides, the CDR3 is TGTGCCAGCAAACGGGGTTTGGCCTCCTACGAGCAGTACTTC.

The rearrangement links TRBV30 to TRBJ1-3; D call uncertain. Deletions cut 0 bases from V and 3 bases from J, with 9 bases between. The CDR3 contains 14 residues. Germline V gene data show CDR1 as GTSNPN and CDR2 as SVGIG (reference sequence). The CDR3 DNA sequence: TGTGCCTGGAGTGTATCCCTAAATGGAAACACCATATATTTT. This encodes CAWSVSLNGNTIYF.

This clone was found a few times. The chain employs TRBV11-2 and TRBJ1-4, with a weak D call TRBD1 (6 bases). Germline values: CDR1 SGHAT, CDR2 FQNNGV. The CDR3 consists of 15 residues. Trimming stripped 1 base from V and 3 bases from J, with 9 bases between. CDR3 protein: CASSLVRGSNEKLFF. CDR3 nucleotide sequence: TGTGCCAGCAGCTTAGTAAGGGGGTCTAATGAAAAACTGTTTTTT. Using reference TRBV11-2 and TRBJ1-4 for the parts outside the CDR3, the full variable domain is EAGVAQSPRYKIIEKRQSVAFWCNPISGHATLYWYQQILGQGPKLLIQFQNNGVVDDSQLPKDRFSAERLKGVDSTLKIQPAKLEDSAVYLCASSLVRGSNEKLFFGSGTQLSVL.

The V gene is TRBV29-1, the J gene TRBJ2-3, with 11 bases aligning to TRBD2. The germline gives CDR1 SQVTM, CDR2 ANQGSEA. CDR3 length equals 14 residues. V was pared by 8 bases and J by 5 bases, with 9 bases of the junction left unmatched. CDR3 protein: CSSETSGSEDTQYF. For the CDR3, the DNA is TGCAGCTCTGAAACTAGCGGGAGTGAAGATACGCAGTATTTT.

The V and J genes are TRBV18 and TRBJ2-2, with D uncertain. The V end lost 5 bases, the J end lost 7 bases, and 17 bases lay between the germline ends. Per the germline V gene, CDR1 is KGHSH and CDR2 is LQKENI. The CDR3 extends over 15 amino acids. DNA for the CDR3: TGTGCCAGCTCAAGCCGCCTCGGAGATCTCGGGGAGCTGTTTTTT. It specifies CASSSRLGDLGELFF.

V gene TRBV7-2 combines with J gene TRBJ2-7; D is perhaps TRBD1 (6 bases). V was pared by 5 bases and J by 7 bases, with 15 bases between. The CDR3 is made up of 13 amino acids. The V gene's germline CDR1 is SGHTA and CDR2 FQGNSA. CDR3 in DNA: TGTGCCAGCAGCCGCGACAGGCGATCAGAGCAGTACTTC. This translates into CASSRDRRSEQYF.

CDR3 bases: TGCGCCAGCAGCATTCAACAGGGAGAGGATTCACCCCTCCACTTT. Protein sequence: CASSIQQGEDSPLHF. This sequence joins TRBV5-1 and TRBJ1-6, with D maybe TRBD1 (6 bases). CDR3 size: 15 residues. Germline CDR1 SGHRS, CDR2 YFSETQ. With 4 bases removed from V and 8 bases from J, the gap between germline ends came to 16 bases. The full variable domain, completed using reference TRBV5-1 and TRBJ1-6, is KAGVTQTPRYLIKTRGQQVTLSCSPISGHRSVSWYQQTPGQGLQFLFEYFSETQRNKGNFPGRFSGRQFSNSRSEMNVSTLELGDSALYLCASSIQQGEDSPLHFGNGTRLTVT.

The rearrangement joins TRBV28 to TRBJ2-5, with 9 bases matching TRBD1. The germline gives CDR1 MDHEN, CDR2 SYDVKM. The CDR3 runs to 16 residues. J gave up 2 bases and V 6 bases, and 10 bases lay outside the gene matches. Here the CDR3 reads CASRRSGTGRQETQYF. Here the CDR3 DNA reads TGTGCCAGCAGACGCTCCGGGACAGGGAGACAAGAGACCCAGTACTTC.